These 27 T cell receptor beta chains were all obtained from the same sample, sequenced in a study of T cell responses to AZD1222 COVID-19 vaccine (dated by TCRdb to the early 2020s). Sample time point, as interpreted from the label and publication: baseline before first vaccination. Libraries came from the immunoSEQ multiplex PCR assay. In its TCRdb copy, this immuneACCESS table keeps in-frame sequences only and misses some clones. Where compared with another copy, unresolved V genes explain less than half of these, and the others have no known cause. For this sample the table gives about 130,000 clones, of which around 90% were detected only once. The ten largest clones represent roughly 6.5% of the sample. The input for sequencing was peripheral blood, taken on day 0 of AZD1222 vaccination. These receptors originate from an adult in good health.

This chain uses TRBV3-1 (or the pseudogene TRBV3-2) with TRBJ1-2; weak D call: TRBD1 (5 bases). The V gene lost 0 bases and the J gene lost 5 bases, with 10 bases spanning the gap. The CDR3 is made up of 14 amino acids. Germline V gene data show CDR1 as LGHDT and CDR2 as YNNKEL (reference sequence). CDR3 sequence reads: CASSQEYGAYGYTF. Written as DNA, the CDR3 is TGTGCCAGCAGCCAAGAGTACGGGGCTTATGGCTACACCTTC.

A remark on this clone: Other DNA sequences in the same sample also yield this CDR3. The genes are TRBV2 and TRBJ2-3, with D possibly TRBD1 on 7 matching bases. Germline loops: CDR1 SNHLY, CDR2 FYNNEI. The CDR3 totals 12 residues. Trimming pared 6 bases from V and 6 bases from J, leaving 10 bases between. This CDR3 reads CASREGADTQYF. The CDR3, as DNA: TGTGCCAGCAGGGAGGGGGCGGATACGCAGTATTTT.

CDR3 region: CASSKGIGSDGYTF. The CDR3 DNA reads TGTGCCAGCTCGAAGGGTATCGGCTCCGATGGCTACACCTTC. The chain combines TRBV18 with TRBJ1-2; no clear D gene. Per the germline V gene, CDR1 is KGHSH and CDR2 is LQKENI. V was shortened by 6 bases and J by 6 bases, with 17 bases between the two germline ends. The CDR3 contains 14 residues.

This clone was picked up one time. V usage is TRBV19 and J usage is TRBJ2-3; D not certain. Germline values: CDR1 LNHDA, CDR2 SQIVND (reference sequence). Trimming shortened V by 3 bases and J by 6 bases, and 16 bases separated the two germline ends. The CDR3 totals 15 residues. CDR3 loop: CASSIGDSLGDTQYF. For the CDR3, the DNA is TGTGCCAGTAGTATCGGTGACTCCTTGGGGGATACGCAGTATTTT.

The CDR3 region is CASSPPSRASYNSPLHF. CDR3 in DNA: TGTGCCAGCTCACCGCCATCCAGGGCCTCCTATAATTCACCCCTCCACTTT. The chain carries TRBV18 and TRBJ1-6, with TRBD1 as a possible D gene (5 bases). CDR3 length: 17 residues. Trimming stripped 3 bases from V and 0 bases from J, with 12 bases between. Germline CDR1 is KGHSH and CDR2 is LQKENI. The whole variable domain, remainder taken from reference TRBV18 and TRBJ1-6, is NAGVMQNPRHLVRRRGQEARLRCSPMKGHSHVYWYRQLPEEGLKFMVYLQKENIIDESGMPKERFSAEFPKEGPSILRIQQVVRGDSAAYFCASSPPSRASYNSPLHFGNGTRLTVT.

The chain carries TRBV6-5 and TRBJ1-1; D is uncertain. V lost 7 bases and J 7 bases, leaving 22 bases between the germline ends. From germline, CDR1 is MNHEY and CDR2 SVGAGI. The CDR3 totals 15 residues. CDR3 coding DNA: TGTGCCAGCACCTCCCGGGGTACAGTCTCCTTTGAAGCTTTCTTT. It translates to CASTSRGTVSFEAFF.

The chain joins TRBV9 to TRBJ1-6, with D possibly matching TRBD1 (5 bases). V lost 0 bases, J lost 6 bases, and 10 bases lay in between. The CDR3 spans 15 residues. Per germline, CDR1 SGDLS and CDR2 YYNGEE. DNA for the CDR3: TGTGCCAGCAGCGTAGGGAGGACAACTAATTCACCCCTCCACTTT. Protein sequence: CASSVGRTTNSPLHF. Using reference TRBV9 and TRBJ1-6 for the parts outside the CDR3, the full variable domain is DSGVTQTPKHLITATGQRVTLRCSPRSGDLSVYWYQQSLDQGLQFLIQYYNGEERAKGNILERFSAQQFPDLHSELNLSSLELGDSALYFCASSVGRTTNSPLHFGNGTRLTVT.

The rearrangement uses TRBV7-2 and TRBJ1-1; D might be TRBD1 (5 bases). The ends were cut back, 6 bases at V and 6 bases at J, with 20 bases in the middle. CDR1 and CDR2 from the germline V gene are SGHTA and FQGNSA. CDR3 size: 15 residues. CDR3 sequence (DNA): TGTGCCAGCAGTTTATCGGGGCAACCTAACTCTGAAGCTTTCTTT. This codes for CASSLSGQPNSEAFF. The full variable domain, with the rest looked up from reference TRBV7-2 and TRBJ1-1, is GAGVSQSPSNKVTEKGKDVELRCDPISGHTALYWYRQSLGQGLEFLIYFQGNSAPDKSGLPSDRFSAERTGGSVSTLTIQRTQQEDSAVYLCASSLSGQPNSEAFFGQGTRLTVV.

V gene TRBV6-5 combines with J gene TRBJ1-2, with 9 bases aligning to TRBD1. Trimming cost V 0 bases and J 8 bases; bases outside gene matches: 10. This CDR3 comprises 16 residues. Germline CDR1 is MNHEY and CDR2 is SVGAGI. DNA of the CDR3: TGTGCCAGCAGTTACTCTGGGGGACAGGGAGTCTGGGGCTACACCTTC. This sequence encodes CASSYSGGQGVWGYTF.

This clone was counted once. The rearrangement joins TRBV19 to TRBJ2-3; 14 positions agree with TRBD2. The J segment lost 1 base and the V segment lost 8 bases, leaving 5 bases of the junction unmatched. The CDR3 has 16 amino acids. CDR1 and CDR2 (germline): LNHDA, SQIVND (reference sequence). CDR3 in DNA: TGTGCCAGTGGAAAGACTAGCGGGGGGGGCACAGATACGCAGTATTTT. Residues: CASGKTSGGGTDTQYF.

The chain employs TRBV5-8 and TRBJ1-5; TRBD1 might be the D (5 bases). V dropped 0 bases and J dropped 6 bases, with 16 bases sitting between them. CDR1 is SGHTS, CDR2 YDEGEE, per germline. CDR3 length: 16 amino acids. CDR3 in DNA: TGTGCCAGCAGCTTGGCCATGGCTTTCGGGGGTCAGCCCCAGCATTTT. Translating gives CASSLAMAFGGQPQHF.

V usage is TRBV7-2 and J usage is TRBJ2-3; TRBD2 might be the D (6 bases). The V end was cut by 1 base, the J end by 5 bases, with 10 bases between. The CDR3 totals 14 residues. Germline assignment: CDR1 SGHTA and CDR2 FQGNSA. CDR3 nucleotides: TGTGCCAGCAGCTTAGGGGGTAGCGGAGATACGCAGTATTTT. Translated, it gives CASSLGGSGDTQYF.

This chain joins TRBV6-5 and TRBJ1-5; possible D gene TRBD1, 5 bases. Trimming cost V 7 bases and J 6 bases, with 13 bases left between them. Germline V gene sequence: CDR1 MNHEY, CDR2 SVGAGI. CDR3 size: 13 residues. The CDR3 sequence: CASTSLGVQPQHF. In DNA form, the CDR3 reads TGTGCCAGCACCTCACTAGGGGTTCAGCCCCAGCATTTT.

V is TRBV4-1 and J is TRBJ2-4; 11 positions match TRBD2. The V gene's germline CDR1 is MGHRA and CDR2 YSYEKL. V was clipped by 10 bases and J by 9 bases; unmatched bases: 17. The length of the CDR3 is 16 residues. In DNA form, the CDR3 reads TGCGCCAAGGAGGCTAGCGGGGGGAGTGGAGAGGTCATTCAGTACTTC. Translating gives CAKEASGGSGEVIQYF.

This rearrangement joins TRBV6-1 to TRBJ1-4; D might be TRBD1 (6 bases). CDR3 length: 17 residues. V lost 2 bases, J lost 0 bases, and 13 bases lay in between. Germline V CDR1 and CDR2: MNHNS, SASEGT. CDR3 DNA: TGTGCCAGCAGTGAAATGCAGGGGACTGCAACTAATGAAAAACTGTTTTTT. This encodes CASSEMQGTATNEKLFF.

This clone was seen a handful of times. This chain joins TRBV4-1 and TRBJ2-7, with 9 bases matching TRBD1. Germline CDR1 is MGHRA and CDR2 is YSYEKL. V trimming: 1 base; J trimming: 3 bases; junction bases outside the gene matches: 7. CDR3 size: 16 residues. The CDR3 coding sequence is TGCGCCAGCAGCCAAGCCCACCCGGGACAGGGCTACGAGCAGTACTTC. Its translation: CASSQAHPGQGYEQYF.

This clone was seen once. The chain couples TRBV5-1 to TRBJ1-2; no reliable D call. The CDR3 loop spans 9 amino acids. Per germline, CDR1 SGHRS and CDR2 YFSETQ. The V and J ends lost 5 bases and 13 bases respectively, with 9 bases between them. CDR3 sequence: CASRWWRTF. Here the CDR3 DNA reads TGCGCCAGCAGGTGGTGGCGCACCTTC. Variable domain in full (rest from reference TRBV5-1 and TRBJ1-2): KAGVTQTPRYLIKTRGQQVTLSCSPISGHRSVSWYQQTPGQGLQFLFEYFSETQRNKGNFPGRFSGRQFSNSRSEMNVSTLELGDSALYLCASRWWRTFGSGTRLTVV.

The J gene is TRBJ1-5, the V gene TRBV30; D is unresolved. The CDR3 has 13 residues. The V gene's germline CDR1 is GTSNPN and CDR2 SVGIG (reference sequence). V lost 3 bases to trimming and J lost 9 bases, with 15 bases between them. The CDR3 nucleotides read TGTGCCTGGAGAGCAGGTAATGATGGGCCCCAGCATTTT. Protein: CAWRAGNDGPQHF.

The rearrangement uses TRBV7-2 and TRBJ1-1, with 7 nucleotides matching TRBD1. Germline CDR1 SGHTA, CDR2 FQGNSA. With V trimmed by 5 bases and J by 8 bases, 8 bases remained unmatched. CDR3 size: 13 residues. DNA for the CDR3: TGTGCCAGCAGCCAAGACAGGGAAGGCGAAGCTTTCTTT. It specifies CASSQDREGEAFF.

The chain uses TRBV4-1 and TRBJ1-5; no firm D call. CDR3 size: 19 residues. Germline V gives CDR1 MGHRA, CDR2 YSYEKL. Trimming cost V 0 bases and J 0 bases, with 18 bases left between them. CDR3 protein: CASSQEGFFFSYSNQPQHF. The DNA for the CDR3 is TGCGCCAGCAGCCAAGAAGGCTTCTTTTTTTCCTATAGCAATCAGCCCCAGCATTTT.

The V call is TRBV30, the J call TRBJ1-5; D remains unclear. Germline V gene sequence: CDR1 GTSNPN, CDR2 SVGIG (reference sequence). This CDR3 region has 15 residues. Trimming shortened V by 1 base and J by 2 bases, and 12 bases separated the two germline ends. CDR3 sequence: CAWSDTGMGNQPQHF. Here the CDR3 DNA reads TGTGCCTGGAGTGACACGGGGATGGGCAATCAGCCCCAGCATTTT.

The chain has TRBV5-1 and TRBJ1-1, with TRBD1 identical over 12 bases. The CDR3 consists of 18 residues. The ends lost 0 bases at V and 1 base at J; junction bases unmatched: 7. Germline CDR1 is SGHRS and CDR2 is YFSETQ. CDR3: CASSLAPGTGGANTEAFF. CDR3 DNA: TGCGCCAGCAGCTTGGCCCCTGGGACAGGGGGCGCGAACACTGAAGCTTTCTTT. The full variable domain, with the rest looked up from reference TRBV5-1 and TRBJ1-1, is KAGVTQTPRYLIKTRGQQVTLSCSPISGHRSVSWYQQTPGQGLQFLFEYFSETQRNKGNFPGRFSGRQFSNSRSEMNVSTLELGDSALYLCASSLAPGTGGANTEAFFGQGTRLTVV.

J is TRBJ1-4 and V is TRBV5-1, with 11 bases lining up with TRBD1. The V gene's germline CDR1 is SGHRS and CDR2 YFSETQ. The CDR3 has 15 residues. Losses at the gene ends were 3 bases for V and 8 bases for J; bases not matched to a gene: 6. The CDR3 DNA is TGCGCCAGCAGCTCCTGGGGACAGGGGGGCGAAAAACTGTTTTTT. This encodes CASSSWGQGGEKLFF.

This clone occurred once. The chain carries TRBV14 and TRBJ1-1; D unclear. CDR1 and CDR2 (germline): SGHDN, FVKESK. Trimming left V 5 bases short and J 4 bases short, with 11 bases between. This CDR3 region has 13 residues. As DNA, the CDR3 is TGTGCCAGCAGCTTCCGGTTGGGCACTGAAGCTTTCTTT. Amino acid sequence: CASSFRLGTEAFF.

This chain links TRBV30 with TRBJ2-1; 7 bases are a match to TRBD2. From germline, CDR1 is GTSNPN and CDR2 SVGIG (reference sequence). This CDR3 comprises 16 residues. V lost 8 bases, J lost 0 bases, and 13 bases stayed unmatched. CDR3 nucleotides: TGTGCCAGTACTAACCCGCGGGGGAGCTCCTACAATGAGCAGTTCTTC. It specifies CASTNPRGSSYNEQFF.

This chain uses TRBV7-6 with TRBJ2-5; TRBD1 aligns across 9 bases. The germline V gene has CDR1 SGHVS and CDR2 FNYEAQ. This CDR3 spans 17 amino acids. Trimming cost V 1 base and J 5 bases; bases outside gene matches: 11. The CDR3 sequence is CASSLVSAGTGWETQYF. The DNA for the CDR3 is TGTGCCAGCAGCTTAGTCTCGGCGGGGACAGGGTGGGAGACCCAGTACTTC.

The chain recombines TRBV2 with TRBJ1-2; no firm D call. Germline loops: CDR1 SNHLY, CDR2 FYNNEI. V was trimmed by 8 bases and J by 7 bases, leaving 8 bases between them. The CDR3 totals 10 residues. DNA of the CDR3: TGTGCCAGCGTTAGCCTTGGCTACACCTTC. It specifies CASVSLGYTF.